There are a few counts of the clone carrying this TCR beta chain. The data were taken from a study of human T cells and chemical hapten exposure. On the study more broadly: Patients, a majority of them female, were diagnosed with alopecia areata, totalis or universalis.

The time point was: patch test 1, 2 weeks after DPC sensitization. Treatment in this sample: therapeutic diphenylcyclopropenone sensitization with weekly scalp DPC. The CDR3 loop spans 14 amino acids. V was pared by 2 bases and J by 5 bases, with 3 bases of the junction left unmatched. Germline V gives CDR1 SGHVS, CDR2 FNYEAQ. Per the authors' pipeline: Per-sample TCR counts ranged from about 20,000 to 700,000, median roughly 96,000. TCRdb processed the RACE reads anew with MiXCR; each CDR3 protein has one entry. The V and J calls were determined by TCRdb, not by the authors. In the table there are under 120,000 distinct CDR3 sequences, approximately 10% of which are singletons.

The origin of this receptor is a woman aged 40 to 49 with alopecia areata. Some clones in this sample may be carry-over from other donors' samples. V is TRBV7-6 and J is TRBJ2-5; 9 positions match TRBD1. Sample: whole blood, taken in connection with sensitization to the hapten diphenylcyclopropenone (DPC). This CDR3 reads CASSLRGQGETQYF. CDR3 in DNA: TGTGCCAGCAGCTTACGCGGACAGGGGGAGACCCAGTACTTC.